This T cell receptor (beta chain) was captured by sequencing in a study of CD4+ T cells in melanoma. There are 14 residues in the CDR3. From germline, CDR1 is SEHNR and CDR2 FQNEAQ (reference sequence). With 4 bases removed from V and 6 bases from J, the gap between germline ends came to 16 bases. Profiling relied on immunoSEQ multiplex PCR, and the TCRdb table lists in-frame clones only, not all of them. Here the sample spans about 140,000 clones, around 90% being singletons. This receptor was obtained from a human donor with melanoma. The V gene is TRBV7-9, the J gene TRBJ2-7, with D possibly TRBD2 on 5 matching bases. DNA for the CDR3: TGTGCCAGCAGCTCGACTGGCAGTGCGGGCGAGCAGTACTTC. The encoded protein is CASSSTGSAGEQYF.